This T cell receptor (beta chain) was sequenced for a study of Ad26.COV2.S vaccination and SARS-CoV-2 variants. Libraries were prepared by immunoSEQ multiplex PCR; TCRdb keeps only in-frame clonotypes and omits some of them. The sample consists of around 300,000 clones, around 90% of them appearing once. Points from the study as a whole: Vaccine recipients showed a spike-specific TCR breadth that was higher than in placebo recipients.

Of note for this clone: Its antigen is unidentified.

Regarding treatment: roughly 20 received Ad26.COV2.S at low or high dose, single or two shots; about 5 received placebo; per-sample allocation not given. Sampling happened 63 days after the first vaccine or placebo injection. The sequences come from peripheral blood, collected in a trial of Ad26.COV2.S vaccine versus placebo. This clonotype originated in a person aged 18-60 years who received the Ad26.COV2.S COVID-19 vaccine or a placebo.

CDR3 sequence: CASSTGTEKKLFF. CDR3 nucleotide sequence: TGTGCCAGCAGTACCGGGACAGAGAAAAAACTGTTTTTT. The chain links TRBV6-1 to TRBJ1-4, with TRBD1 matching over 7 bases. Germline CDR1 is MNHNS and CDR2 is SASEGT. The CDR3 has 13 amino acids. The ends lost 5 bases at V and 9 bases at J; junction bases unmatched: 6.